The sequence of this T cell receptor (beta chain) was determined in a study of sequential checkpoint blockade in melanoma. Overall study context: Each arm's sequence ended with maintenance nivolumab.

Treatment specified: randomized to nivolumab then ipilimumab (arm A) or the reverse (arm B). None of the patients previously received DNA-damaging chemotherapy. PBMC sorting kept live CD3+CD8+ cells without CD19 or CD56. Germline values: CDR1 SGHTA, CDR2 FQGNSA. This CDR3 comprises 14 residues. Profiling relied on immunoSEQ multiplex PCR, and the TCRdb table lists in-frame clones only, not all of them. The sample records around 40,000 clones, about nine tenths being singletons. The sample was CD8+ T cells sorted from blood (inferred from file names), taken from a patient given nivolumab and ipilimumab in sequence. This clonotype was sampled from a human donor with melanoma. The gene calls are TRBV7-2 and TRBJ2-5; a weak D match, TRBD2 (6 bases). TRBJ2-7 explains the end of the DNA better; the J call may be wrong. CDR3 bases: TGTGCCAGCAGCTTGGTAGCGGAAAGCTACGAGCAGTACTTC. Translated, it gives CASSLVAESYEQYF.